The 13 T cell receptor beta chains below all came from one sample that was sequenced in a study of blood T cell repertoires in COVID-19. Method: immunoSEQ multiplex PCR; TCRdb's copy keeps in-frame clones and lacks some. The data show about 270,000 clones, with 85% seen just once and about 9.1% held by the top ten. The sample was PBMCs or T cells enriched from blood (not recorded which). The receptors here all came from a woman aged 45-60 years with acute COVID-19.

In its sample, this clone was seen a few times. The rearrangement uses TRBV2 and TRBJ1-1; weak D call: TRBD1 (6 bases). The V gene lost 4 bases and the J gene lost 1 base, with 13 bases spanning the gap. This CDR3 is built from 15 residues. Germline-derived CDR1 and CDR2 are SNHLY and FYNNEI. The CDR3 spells CASSAGTLRNTEAFF. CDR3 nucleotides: TGTGCCAGCAGTGCTGGGACACTCAGGAACACTGAAGCTTTCTTT.

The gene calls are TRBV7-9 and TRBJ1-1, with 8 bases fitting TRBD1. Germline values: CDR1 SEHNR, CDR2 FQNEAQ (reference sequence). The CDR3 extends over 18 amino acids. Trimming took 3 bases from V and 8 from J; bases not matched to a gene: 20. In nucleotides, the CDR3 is TGTGCCAGCAGCTTCTCCGGGACAGGAAGCGCGCGCGGACGCGAAGCTTTCTTT. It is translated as CASSFSGTGSARGREAFF.

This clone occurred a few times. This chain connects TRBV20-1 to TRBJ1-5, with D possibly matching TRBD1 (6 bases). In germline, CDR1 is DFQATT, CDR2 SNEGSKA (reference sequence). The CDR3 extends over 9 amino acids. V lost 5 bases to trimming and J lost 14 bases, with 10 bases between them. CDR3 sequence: CSADRRKHF. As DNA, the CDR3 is TGCAGTGCTGACAGGAGAAAGCATTTT.

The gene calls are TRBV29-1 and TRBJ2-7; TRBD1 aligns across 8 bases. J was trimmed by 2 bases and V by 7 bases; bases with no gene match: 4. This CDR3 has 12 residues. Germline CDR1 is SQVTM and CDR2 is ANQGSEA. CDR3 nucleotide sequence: TGCAGCGGAGGACAGGGAGCCTACGAGCAGTACTTC. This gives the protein CSGGQGAYEQYF.

In nucleotides, the CDR3 is TGTGCCACCGTGGGACAGGGGGGGACTGAAGCTTTCTTT. It codes for CATVGQGGTEAFF. The chain couples TRBV12-3 or TRBV12-4 to TRBJ1-1, with 11 bases matching TRBD1. Trimming removed 10 bases from V and 5 bases from J; junction bases left unmatched: 6. This CDR3 is built from 13 residues.

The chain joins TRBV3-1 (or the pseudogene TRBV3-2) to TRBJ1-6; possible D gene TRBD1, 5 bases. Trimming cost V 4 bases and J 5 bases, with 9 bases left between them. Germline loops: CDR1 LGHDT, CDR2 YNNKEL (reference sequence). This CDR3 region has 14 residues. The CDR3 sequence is CASSPRDNNSPLHF. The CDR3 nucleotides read TGTGCCAGCAGCCCCAGGGATAATAATTCACCCCTCCACTTT.

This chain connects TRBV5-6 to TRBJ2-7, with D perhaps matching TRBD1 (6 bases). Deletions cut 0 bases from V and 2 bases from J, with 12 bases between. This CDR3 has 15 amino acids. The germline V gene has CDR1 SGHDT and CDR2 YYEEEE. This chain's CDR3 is CASSLEVQGPYEQYF. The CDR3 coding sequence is TGTGCCAGCAGCTTGGAGGTCCAGGGGCCCTACGAGCAGTACTTC.

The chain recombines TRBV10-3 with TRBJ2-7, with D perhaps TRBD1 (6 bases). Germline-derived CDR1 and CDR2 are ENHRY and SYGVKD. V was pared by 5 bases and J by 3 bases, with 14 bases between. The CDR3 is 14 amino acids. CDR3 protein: CAISIQGPRYEQYF. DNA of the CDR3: TGTGCCATCAGTATACAGGGCCCCCGCTACGAGCAGTACTTC.

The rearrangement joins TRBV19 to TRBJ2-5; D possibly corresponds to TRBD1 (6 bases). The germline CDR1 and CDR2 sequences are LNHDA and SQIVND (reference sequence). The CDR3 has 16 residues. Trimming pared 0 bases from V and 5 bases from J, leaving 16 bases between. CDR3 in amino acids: CASSIDWQGRLETQYF. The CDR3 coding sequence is TGTGCCAGTAGTATAGACTGGCAGGGGCGTTTGGAGACCCAGTACTTC.

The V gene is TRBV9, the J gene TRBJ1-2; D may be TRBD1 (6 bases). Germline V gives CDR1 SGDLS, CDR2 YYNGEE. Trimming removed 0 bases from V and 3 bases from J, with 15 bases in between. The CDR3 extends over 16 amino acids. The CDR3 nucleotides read TGTGCCAGCAGCGTAGATCCAGGGGATTTCGACTATGGCTACACCTTC. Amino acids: CASSVDPGDFDYGYTF.

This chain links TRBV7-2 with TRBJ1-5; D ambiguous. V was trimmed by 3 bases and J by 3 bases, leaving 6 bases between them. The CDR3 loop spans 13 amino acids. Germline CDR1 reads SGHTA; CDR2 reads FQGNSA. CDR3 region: CASSFSSNQPQHF. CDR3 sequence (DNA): TGTGCCAGCAGCTTTTCGTCCAATCAGCCCCAGCATTTT.

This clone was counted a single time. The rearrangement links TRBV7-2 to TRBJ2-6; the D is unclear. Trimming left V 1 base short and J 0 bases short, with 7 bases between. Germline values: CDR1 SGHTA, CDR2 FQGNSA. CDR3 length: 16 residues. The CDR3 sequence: CASSLGASSGANVLTF. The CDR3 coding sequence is TGTGCCAGCAGCTTAGGTGCTAGCTCTGGGGCCAACGTCCTGACTTTC.

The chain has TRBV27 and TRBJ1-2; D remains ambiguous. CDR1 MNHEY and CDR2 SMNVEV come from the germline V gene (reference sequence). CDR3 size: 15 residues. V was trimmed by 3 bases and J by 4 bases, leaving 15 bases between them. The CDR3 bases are TGTGCCAGCAGTTTCGGCAGGCCCTTAGGCTATGGCTACACCTTC. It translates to CASSFGRPLGYGYTF.